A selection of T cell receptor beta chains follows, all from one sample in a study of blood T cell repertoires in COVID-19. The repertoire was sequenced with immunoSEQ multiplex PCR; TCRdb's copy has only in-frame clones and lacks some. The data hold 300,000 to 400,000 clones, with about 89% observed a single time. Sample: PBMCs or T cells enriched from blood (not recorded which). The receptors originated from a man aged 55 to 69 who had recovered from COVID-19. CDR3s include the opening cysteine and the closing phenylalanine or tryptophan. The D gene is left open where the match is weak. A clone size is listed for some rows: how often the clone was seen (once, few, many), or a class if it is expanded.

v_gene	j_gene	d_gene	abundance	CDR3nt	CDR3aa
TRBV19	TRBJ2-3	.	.	TGTGCCAGTAGTATAGGTGGAGGCCCAGATACGCAGTATTTT	CASSIGGGPDTQYF
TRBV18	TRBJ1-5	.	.	TGTGCCAGCTCACCATCGGGGAGGGGGTCGAGGCAGCCCCAGCATTTT	CASSPSGRGSRQPQHF
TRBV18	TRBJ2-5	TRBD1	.	TGTGCCAGCTCACATGACAGGGCCCAAGAGACCCAGTACTTC	CASSHDRAQETQYF
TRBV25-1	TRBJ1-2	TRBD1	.	TGTGCCAGCCGAGGGACAGGGCAGAACTATGGCTACACCTTC	CASRGTGQNYGYTF
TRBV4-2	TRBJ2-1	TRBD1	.	TGTGCCAGCAGCCAAGATAAGGGGACAGCCCCCAGCTCCTACAATGAGCAGTTCTTC	CASSQDKGTAPSSYNEQFF
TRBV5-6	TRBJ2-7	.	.	TGTGCCAGCAGCCCCAAAGGGCAGGGGTACGAGCAGTACTTC	CASSPKGQGYEQYF
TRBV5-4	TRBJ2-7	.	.	TGTGCCAGCAGCTTAAGCAGGGAGGTACTTTACGAGCAGTACTTC	CASSLSREVLYEQYF
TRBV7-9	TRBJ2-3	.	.	TGTGCCAGCAGCCCAAGAGGGATCAGCACAGATACGCAGTATTTT	CASSPRGISTDTQYF
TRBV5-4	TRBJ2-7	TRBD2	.	TGTGCCAGCAGCTTGGACGGGGGGAATAGCGGGAGGGATGAGCAGTACTTC	CASSLDGGNSGRDEQYF
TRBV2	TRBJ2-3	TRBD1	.	TGTGCCAGCAAAGTGAGTCAGGGGGCGCATACGCAGTATTTT	CASKVSQGAHTQYF
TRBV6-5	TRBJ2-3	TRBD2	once	TGTGCCAGCAGTTACGGAGGCGGGAGAGGGGATACGCAGTATTTT	CASSYGGGRGDTQYF
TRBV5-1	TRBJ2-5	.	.	TGCGCCAGCAGCCCCCCCTCGAACACTAAAGAGACCCAGTACTTC	CASSPPSNTKETQYF
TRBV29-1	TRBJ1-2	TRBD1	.	TGCAGCGTCGTGGACAGGGGTAATGGCTACACCTTC	CSVVDRGNGYTF
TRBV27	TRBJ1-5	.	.	TGTGCCAGCAGTTTGATGGGGGGAGATAGCAATCAGCCCCAGCATTTT	CASSLMGGDSNQPQHF
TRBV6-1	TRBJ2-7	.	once	TGTGCCAGCAGTGAATATCCCCGAGGTTTCTACGAGCAGTACTTC	CASSEYPRGFYEQYF
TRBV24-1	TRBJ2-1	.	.	TGTGCCACGAATGGGGGAGGCTATGAGCAGTTCTTC	CATNGGGYEQFF
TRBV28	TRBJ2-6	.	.	TGTGCCAGCAGTAGCCAGGGCTCTGGGGCCAACGTCCTGACTTTC	CASSSQGSGANVLTF
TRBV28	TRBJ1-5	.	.	TGTGCCAGCAGTTTAGAGAATCAGCCCCAGCATTTT	CASSLENQPQHF
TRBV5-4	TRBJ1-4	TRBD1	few	TGTGCCAGCAGCTCCCGACAGGGTGGTGAAAAACTGTTTTTT	CASSSRQGGEKLFF
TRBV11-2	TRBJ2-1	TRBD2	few	TGTGCCAGCAGCTTAGATTCCCGGACTAGCGGCTACAATGAGCAGTTCTTC	CASSLDSRTSGYNEQFF
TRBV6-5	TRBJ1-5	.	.	TGTGCCAGCAGCACAGGGTTGTATCAGCCCCAGCATTTT	CASSTGLYQPQHF
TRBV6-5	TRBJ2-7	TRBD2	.	TGTGCCAGTCTTACCGGGACTACACTCTACGAGCAGTACTTC	CASLTGTTLYEQYF
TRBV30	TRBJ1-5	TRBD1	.	TGTGCCTGGAGAGGGCCGGGACAGAATCAGCCCCAGCATTTT	CAWRGPGQNQPQHF
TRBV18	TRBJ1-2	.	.	TGTGCCAGCTCACTAACACGACAGGATGTAAATGGCTACACCTTC	CASSLTRQDVNGYTF
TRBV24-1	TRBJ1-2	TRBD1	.	TGTGCCACCAGTGATCCCCTGACAGGGGGTTATGGCTACACCTTC	CATSDPLTGGYGYTF
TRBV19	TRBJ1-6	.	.	TGTGCCAGTAGTATAGAGAGAGGACCCCTCCACTTT	CASSIERGPLHF
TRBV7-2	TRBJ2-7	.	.	TGTGCCAGCAGCTTACGAGTGACACAAGCCTACGAGCAGTACTTC	CASSLRVTQAYEQYF
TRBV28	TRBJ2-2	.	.	TGTGCCAGCAGTTTACTATACGCGGTGAACACCGGGGAGCTGTTTTTT	CASSLLYAVNTGELFF
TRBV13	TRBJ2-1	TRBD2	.	TGTGCCAGCAGCTTTGGACTAGCGGACTACAATGAGCAGTTCTTC	CASSFGLADYNEQFF
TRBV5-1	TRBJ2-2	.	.	TGCGCCAGCAGCTTGGCCGGTACTGGGGAGCTGTTTTTT	CASSLAGTGELFF
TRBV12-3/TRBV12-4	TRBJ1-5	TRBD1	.	TGTGCCAGCAGTCGGGACAGGGTTCAGCCCCAGCATTTT	CASSRDRVQPQHF
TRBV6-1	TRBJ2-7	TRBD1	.	TGTGCCAGCAGTGCGACAGGGGGCGCGGGATCCTACGAGCAGTACTTC	CASSATGGAGSYEQYF
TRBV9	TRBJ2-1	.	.	TGTGCCAGCAGCGTAGAGGCTAGAGGGGGCAATGAGCAGTTCTTC	CASSVEARGGNEQFF
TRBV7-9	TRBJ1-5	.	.	TGTGCCAGCAGCTTAATCGCGGGGGAGGATCAGCCCCAGCATTTT	CASSLIAGEDQPQHF
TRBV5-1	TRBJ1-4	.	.	TGCGCCAGCAGCTTGTCGGGTCAGGGTGCTGAAAAACTGTTTTTT	CASSLSGQGAEKLFF
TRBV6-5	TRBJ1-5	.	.	TGTGCCAGCAGTTACTCCTGGGACAATAGCAATCAGCCCCAGCATTTT	CASSYSWDNSNQPQHF
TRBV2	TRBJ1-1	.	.	TGTGCCAGCAGTTCCCAGGGAAACACTGAAGCTTTCTTT	CASSSQGNTEAFF
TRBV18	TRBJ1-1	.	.	TGTGCCAGCTCAACCCAACGACAGACCCCCACTGAAGCTTTCTTT	CASSTQRQTPTEAFF
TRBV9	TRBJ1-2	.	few	TGTGCCAGCAGCGTAAGATCGACAGTGGAGGGCTACACCTTC	CASSVRSTVEGYTF